The entry below describes one T cell receptor (beta chain). The sample originates from a study of blood T cell repertoires in COVID-19. V shed 1 base and J 5 bases; nucleotides not matched to a gene: 4. CDR3 size: 14 residues. Germline V gene data show CDR1 as SGHTA and CDR2 as FQGNSA. Here immunoSEQ multiplex PCR was the method, and the copy in TCRdb shows in-frame clones only, minus some. Of around 300,000 clones in the sample, about nine tenths were seen once. The sequence was collected from a woman in her 40s with acute or convalescent COVID-19. The chain couples TRBV7-2 to TRBJ1-1; 7 bases line up with TRBD1. Sequencing was performed on peripheral blood. The CDR3 region has the DNA TGTGCCAGCAGCTTAGGAGGGGGCAGGACTGAAGCTTTCTTT. Residues: CASSLGGGRTEAFF.